Listed below are T cell receptor beta chains from one sample, sequenced in a study of spatial heterogeneity in lung cancer. TCRdb fed the 5' RACE reads into MiXCR, producing one record per CDR3 protein. The repertoire holds roughly 10,000 distinct CDR3 sequences, about a quarter seen once, with roughly 4.2% in the top ten. The sample consisted of PBMCs, taken at follow-up. Source of these receptors: a female donor with early-stage non-small cell lung cancer. Both conserved end residues are part of each CDR3. A D gene is named only where the DNA matches it firmly. A clone size is listed for some rows: how often the clone was seen (once, few, many), or a class if it is expanded.

TRBV20-1,TRBJ2-7,.,few,TGCAGTGCTAGCGGATTCCGGGACGGTGAGCAGTACTTC,CSASGFRDGEQYF
TRBV5-1,TRBJ2-5,.,.,TGCGCCACCTCGCCAGGGCAGGGGGAGACCCAGTACTTC,CATSPGQGETQYF
TRBV27,TRBJ1-4,TRBD1,few,TGTGCCAGCAGTTCGATCCTGACAGGGGGCGAAGAAAAACTGTTTTTT,CASSSILTGGEEKLFF
TRBV7-2,TRBJ2-3,TRBD2,.,TGTGCCAGCAGCTTAATGGTGACTAGCGGCTCTAGCACAGATACGCAGTATTTT,CASSLMVTSGSSTDTQYF
TRBV20-1,TRBJ2-7,.,.,TGCAGTGCCAACAAATACCCTAGCAATCCGCCCTACGAGCAGTACTTC,CSANKYPSNPPYEQYF
TRBV7-9,TRBJ1-1,.,medium-sized,TGTGCCATCGGCGGGACCCCGGCCACTGAAGCTTTCTTT,CAIGGTPATEAFF
TRBV12-3/TRBV12-4,TRBJ2-3,.,.,TGTGCCAGCAGTTCCGGACAGACGAGTGGTACGCAGTATTTT,CASSSGQTSGTQYF
TRBV6-2/TRBV6-3,TRBJ1-5,TRBD1,.,TGTGCCAGCACTCGGACAGGGTTGAGCAATCAGCCCCAGCATTTT,CASTRTGLSNQPQHF
TRBV7-8,TRBJ2-1,.,few,TGTGCCAGCAGCTTAATTGTAGGGACTGGGGCCGGTGAGCAGTTCTTC,CASSLIVGTGAGEQFF
TRBV5-4,TRBJ2-3,.,.,TGTGCCAGCAGCGAAAGGGACTTCACAGATACGCAGTATTTT,CASSERDFTDTQYF
TRBV20-1,TRBJ2-7,.,.,TGCAGTGCTAGAGAACGGTCCGACTACGAGCAGTACTTC,CSARERSDYEQYF
TRBV5-1,TRBJ2-3,TRBD2,.,TGCGCCAGCAGCTTGTGGGCGGGAGGCAACACAGATACGCAGTATTTT,CASSLWAGGNTDTQYF
TRBV20-1,TRBJ2-7,TRBD2,few,TGCAGTGCCACCTCGACTAGCGGAGGGTCGGGAAACGAGCAGTACTTC,CSATSTSGGSGNEQYF
TRBV18,TRBJ2-3,.,few,TGTGCCAGCTCACCTCCGGGCCCAGATACGCAGTATTTT,CASSPPGPDTQYF
TRBV29-1,TRBJ2-3,TRBD2,medium-sized,TGCAGCGCCGCGACTAGCGGGGGCAGCGCAGATACGCAGTATTTT,CSAATSGGSADTQYF
TRBV19,TRBJ2-2,TRBD2,few,TGTGCCAGTAGTAGCGGGACTAGCGGGACGAACACCGGGGAGCTGTTTTTT,CASSSGTSGTNTGELFF
TRBV7-2,TRBJ2-3,TRBD2,few,TGTGCCAGCAGCCCGGGGCTAGCGGGAGAAGGGGATACGCAGTATTTT,CASSPGLAGEGDTQYF
TRBV5-6,TRBJ1-4,.,once,TGTGCCAGCAGCTTGCATGGCGCGGGGAAACTGTTTTTT,CASSLHGAGKLFF
TRBV6-2/TRBV6-3,TRBJ1-2,TRBD1,few,TGTGCCAGCAGTTACTCATCCGGGACAGGGGGCGATGGCTACACCTTC,CASSYSSGTGGDGYTF
TRBV19,TRBJ2-3,TRBD2,.,TGTGCCAGTAGTATCCTTGGCGGGAGTAGCACAGATACGCAGTATTTT,CASSILGGSSTDTQYF
TRBV6-5,TRBJ2-7,TRBD2,medium-sized,TGTGCCAGCAGTTACTCGTCTTCTAGCGGGCCTTACGAGCAGTACTTC,CASSYSSSSGPYEQYF
TRBV14,TRBJ2-6,.,.,TGTGCCAGCAGCCAAGACAGCGGTTGGGCCAACGTCCTGACTTTC,CASSQDSGWANVLTF
TRBV7-2,TRBJ1-3,TRBD1,.,TGTGCCAGCAGCCCGTTGACAGGGGGCAATGGAAACACCATATATTTT,CASSPLTGGNGNTIYF
TRBV5-1,TRBJ2-2,.,few,TGCGCCAGCAGCCAGGAGGGATTCAACACCGGGGAGCTGTTTTTT,CASSQEGFNTGELFF
TRBV9,TRBJ1-2,.,few,TGTGCCAGCAGCGTAGCGGTTGCTAACTATGGCTACACCTTC,CASSVAVANYGYTF
TRBV7-2,TRBJ2-3,.,.,TGTGCCAGCAGCTTAGGGACGGGAGATACGCAGTATTTT,CASSLGTGDTQYF
TRBV5-5,TRBJ2-1,.,few,TGTGCCAGCAGCTCGTACGGACTCCGCCCGGGCCTCTCCTACAATGAGCAGTTCTTC,CASSSYGLRPGLSYNEQFF
TRBV7-9,TRBJ2-2,.,few,TGTGCCAGCAGCTCCCTTACAGGGTCGGACGGGGAGCTGTTTTTT,CASSSLTGSDGELFF
TRBV19,TRBJ2-4,TRBD1,.,TGTGCCAGTAGAGATCCGGGACAGGGATTAAACATTCAGTACTTC,CASRDPGQGLNIQYF
TRBV7-2,TRBJ1-1,.,.,TGTGCCAGCAGCTTAGGGGGTTGGAACACTGAAGCTTTCTTT,CASSLGGWNTEAFF
TRBV2,TRBJ2-1,.,medium-sized,TGTGCCAGCAGTGAAGCGGGGCCCTACAATGAGCAGTTCTTC,CASSEAGPYNEQFF
TRBV18,TRBJ2-1,TRBD2,.,TGTGCCAGCTCCCCCCGATCGGGGACTAGCGGGGATAATGAGCAGTTCTTC,CASSPRSGTSGDNEQFF
TRBV28,TRBJ1-1,.,few,TGTGCCAGCAGTTTTTCGGCGGTTTCTGAAGCTTTCTTT,CASSFSAVSEAFF
TRBV15,TRBJ2-6,.,few,TGTGCCACCAGCAGGGACTTCAACGTCCTGACTTTC,CATSRDFNVLTF
TRBV10-2,TRBJ2-6,.,.,TGCGCCAGCAGCGTACCGATTAGCTCTGGGGCCAACGTCCTGACTTTC,CASSVPISSGANVLTF
TRBV11-2,TRBJ2-5,TRBD2,few,TGTGCCAGCTCCCGGGGGAGGGAAGAGACCCAGTACTTC,CASSRGREETQYF
TRBV2,TRBJ2-1,.,.,TGTGCCAGCAGTGAGGACCAGAAACGGAAGCAGTTCTTC,CASSEDQKRKQFF
TRBV14,TRBJ2-1,TRBD2,.,TGTGCCAGCAGCCATCGCCCGGGACTAGCCGAGACCAATGAGCAGTTCTTC,CASSHRPGLAETNEQFF
TRBV4-1,TRBJ2-7,.,.,TGCGCCAGCAGCCAAGCGGGACCGGGCGAGCAGTACTTC,CASSQAGPGEQYF
TRBV19,TRBJ1-6,TRBD1,medium-sized,TGTGCCAGTAGTAGGGGACAGTCGTCGGATTCACCCCTCCACTTT,CASSRGQSSDSPLHF